This TCR beta chain was captured in a study of cytomegalovirus exposure and HLA in healthy donors. Germline-derived CDR1 and CDR2 are SGDLS and YYNGEE. This CDR3 has 16 amino acids. The V and J ends lost 0 bases and 6 bases respectively, with 17 bases between them. The donors formed part of the approximately 130-subject validation cohort, distinct from the approximately 670-subject first cohort. This clone was seen just once. The antigen is unknown. Findings and caveats of the study: The study listed some 160 cytomegalovirus-associated TCR beta chains. Published work reported that the classifier diagnosed cytomegalovirus status with high specificity and sensitivity.

Assay: immunoSEQ multiplex PCR; the TCRdb copy retains only in-frame clones and omits some. The table shows about 64,000 clones, with about 89% occurring only once. The sample comprised PBMCs. The receptor comes from a woman aged 18-29 years in good health and CMV-seronegative. The chain recombines TRBV9 with TRBJ2-3; maybe TRBD2 (7 bases). This CDR3 reads CASSVGRGQTYDTQYF. CDR3 in DNA: TGTGCCAGCAGCGTAGGGCGGGGGCAGACATACGATACGCAGTATTTT.